This TCR beta chain was sequenced in a study of control samples from healthy donors and cancer patients (dated by TCRdb to the early 2020s). The cysteine opens and the phenylalanine closes a CDR3 of 18 amino acids. The kept DNA is CDR3 alone, 54 bases in frame from the first base. CDR1 SGHNT and CDR2 YYREEE are derived from the germline V gene (reference sequence). V loses 1 base at its end and J loses 1 base; junction bases beyond the gene matches: 11. Note on this clone: Its cognate antigen has yet to be identified. Base qualities are not recorded, but no much larger clone differs from it by a single base.

Library preparation employed the immunoSEQ multiplex PCR assay. TCRdb obtained this table from immuneACCESS and retained in-frame rearrangements with V and J assigned. These tables miss some clones; where compared with another copy, unresolved V genes account for less than half of the shortfall, and the remainder is unexplained. The sample table contains around 40,000 clones; only one count was recorded for 80% to 95% of them. The ten largest account for 22% of the sample. The receptor chain draws on TRBV5-4 and TRBJ2-7; TRBD1 lines up with 10 middle nucleotides. Sequences were obtained from PBMCs. The source of this sequence is a woman aged 40 to 49 with head and neck cancer. Here the CDR3 is given as CASSLWRQGTGASYEQYF. The nucleotide sequence is given as TGTGCCAGCAGCTTGTGGAGGCAAGGGACAGGGGCTTCCTACGAGCAGTACTTC.